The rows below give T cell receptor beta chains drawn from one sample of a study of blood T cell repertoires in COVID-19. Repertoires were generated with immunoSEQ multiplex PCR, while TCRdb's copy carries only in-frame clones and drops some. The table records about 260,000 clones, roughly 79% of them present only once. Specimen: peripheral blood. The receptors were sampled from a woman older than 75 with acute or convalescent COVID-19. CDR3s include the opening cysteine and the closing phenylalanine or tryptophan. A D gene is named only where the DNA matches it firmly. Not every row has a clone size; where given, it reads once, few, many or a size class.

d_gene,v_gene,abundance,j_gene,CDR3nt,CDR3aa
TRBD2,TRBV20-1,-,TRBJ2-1,TGCAGTGCAGAGGGTAGCGGGGGACGGTTCTTC,CSAEGSGGRFF
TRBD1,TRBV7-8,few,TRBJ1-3,TGTGCCAGCAGCCCCCAGACAGGGTATGGAAACACCATATATTTT,CASSPQTGYGNTIYF
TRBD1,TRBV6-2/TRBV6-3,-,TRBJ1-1,TGTGCCAGCAGTCCCGACAGGGGCTTGGCTTTCTTT,CASSPDRGLAFF
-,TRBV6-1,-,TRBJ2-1,TGTGCCAGCAGTGAATCCCCACAAGCCTACAATGAGCAGTTCTTC,CASSESPQAYNEQFF
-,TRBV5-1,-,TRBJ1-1,TGCGCCAGCAGCTTGACCGCAGGGAACACTGAAGCTTTCTTT,CASSLTAGNTEAFF
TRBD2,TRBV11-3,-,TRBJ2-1,TGTGCCAGCAGCTCAGGTTTGGGGCTAGCGGGGGTTAATGAGCAGTTCTTC,CASSSGLGLAGVNEQFF
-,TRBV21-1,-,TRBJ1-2,TGTGCCAGCAGCAACCAGGGCAGATCCACATTTTATGGCTACACCTTC,CASSNQGRSTFYGYTF
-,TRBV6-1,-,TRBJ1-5,TGTGCCAGCAGCAGCGGGGACCTCAGAAGGCCCCAGCATTTT,CASSSGDLRRPQHF
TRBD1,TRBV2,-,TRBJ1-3,TGTGCCAGCAGATTCCCGACAGGGCTGAACTCTGGAAACACCATATATTTT,CASRFPTGLNSGNTIYF
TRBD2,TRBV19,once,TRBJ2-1,TGTGCCAGTAGTACCGGAACAGCGGGGGGGTCTTACAATGAGCAGTTCTTC,CASSTGTAGGSYNEQFF
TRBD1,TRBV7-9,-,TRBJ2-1,TGTGCCAGCAGCTTAACCGGGACAGGGGGCGATGAGCAGTTCTTC,CASSLTGTGGDEQFF
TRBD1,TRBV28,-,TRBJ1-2,TGTGCCAGCGACAGGGGGTCTTCTGGCTACACCTTC,CASDRGSSGYTF